This T cell receptor (beta chain) was recovered during a study of shared clonotypes between healthy human individuals. For the study at large: Donors, aged 18 to 49, were a couple of women and a few men. General observations from the study: Generation probabilities of non-shared clonotypes were lower (relative to those shared by all four donors).

Deep-level running was used for the assay. Method: immunoSEQ multiplex PCR; TCRdb's copy keeps in-frame clones and lacks some. Seen here are 2 million to 2.5 million clones, over 85% observed once, and the top ten hold roughly 0.39%. On this clone itself: Its antigen remains unknown.

Memory CD4+ cells were the fraction left after CD45RA+ naive selection. The sequencing input was naive CD4+ T cells from PBMCs. Subset indicated: CD45RA+ positively selected. This TCR was sampled from a man between 18 and 29 years old in good health. Some clones in this sample may be carry-over from other donors' samples.

The CDR3 DNA reads as TGTGCCAGCAGACCACCGGGACTAGCGGCAGAGACCCAGTACTTC. Amino acids: CASRPPGLAAETQYF. This chain connects TRBV6-5 to TRBJ2-5; TRBD2 matches 11 bases. This CDR3 comprises 15 residues. Germline V lookup: CDR1 MNHEY, CDR2 SVGAGI. V was pared by 6 bases and J by 4 bases, with 7 bases of the junction left unmatched.